One TCR beta chain is described in this entry. The CDR3 contains 15 residues. J was trimmed by 15 bases and V by 5 bases; bases with no gene match: 14. From germline, CDR1 is SGHTA and CDR2 FQGNSA. Assay used: immunoSEQ multiplex PCR; TCRdb lists only in-frame clones, some missing. The table has about 76,000 clones, 91% seen once. The sample originates from a study of blood T cell repertoires in COVID-19. Study-level background: Collection of acute and convalescent COVID-19 samples took place in the United States, Italy and Spain. Sources were T cells, B-cell-depleted T cells, or PBMCs; the material itself was cDNA or gDNA.

The V gene is TRBV7-2, the J gene TRBJ1-6; TRBD1 agrees at 9 bases. This receptor was obtained from a human donor in a cohort sampled during active COVID-19. Sequences were obtained from peripheral blood. The CDR3 nucleotides read TGTGCCAGCAGCAGAGTCCCGGGACAGGGCGGGGGCCTCCACTTT. Amino acid sequence: CASSRVPGQGGGLHF.